The rows below give T cell receptor beta chains drawn from one sample of a study of blood T cell repertoires in COVID-19. Sequencing was performed with immunoSEQ multiplex PCR; in TCRdb, only in-frame clones are kept and a portion is missing. The repertoire holds 90,000 to 110,000 clones, with approximately 81% as singletons. The sample taken for sequencing was peripheral blood. The receptors were sampled from a man of 80 years or more with acute or convalescent COVID-19. Each CDR3 is given with its conserved first and last residue. D genes are given only for firm matches. Size is stated for part of the rows, as once, few or many counts, or as a class when the clone is expanded.

D gene,CDR3 length,V gene,clone size,J gene,CDR3 DNA,CDR3 protein
TRBD1,12,TRBV6-5,-,TRBJ2-7,TGTGCCATCCAGGGGGACCTTTACGAGCAGTACTTC,CAIQGDLYEQYF
-,17,TRBV21-1,-,TRBJ2-3,TGTGCCAGCAGCAAAGTGGCTAGCGGGTATAGCACAGATACGCAGTATTTT,CASSKVASGYSTDTQYF
-,17,TRBV28,-,TRBJ1-5,TGTGCCAGCAGTTTATTCGTGACCAGGGTGATCAATCAGCCCCAGCATTTT,CASSLFVTRVINQPQHF
TRBD1,13,TRBV6-5,-,TRBJ1-5,TGTGCTACGAGACAGGGGGTCGGTCAGCCCCAGCATTTT,CATRQGVGQPQHF
TRBD1,15,TRBV5-1,few,TRBJ1-2,TGCGCCAGCAGCTCATCCGGGACAGGGGAAGGGAAGCACACCTTC,CASSSSGTGEGKHTF
-,15,TRBV7-2,once,TRBJ1-3,TGTGCCAGCAGCTTCTCGGTGACAGGACCAAACACCATATATTTT,CASSFSVTGPNTIYF
-,13,TRBV7-3,-,TRBJ1-1,TGTGCCAGCAGCGCAACAGGGAACACTGAAGCTTTCTTT,CASSATGNTEAFF
TRBD2,18,TRBV15,few,TRBJ2-1,TGTGCCACCAGCAGAGATCAACTGGGACTAGCGGTATACAATGAGCAGTTCTTC,CATSRDQLGLAVYNEQFF
TRBD1,14,TRBV28,-,TRBJ1-4,TGTGCCAGCAGTTCGACAGGGCCGAAGGAAAAACTGTTTTTT,CASSSTGPKEKLFF
-,15,TRBV6-5,-,TRBJ1-5,TGTGCCAGCAGAGGGGCAGGGAATAGCAATCAGCCCCAGCATTTT,CASRGAGNSNQPQHF
TRBD1,16,TRBV6-6,-,TRBJ2-6,TGTGCCAGCAGCCCTACAGGGGATTCTGGGGCCAACGTCCTGACTTTC,CASSPTGDSGANVLTF
TRBD1,16,TRBV24-1,-,TRBJ2-2,TGTGCCACCAGTGATCGAGACAGGGCGAACACCGGGGAGCTGTTTTTT,CATSDRDRANTGELFF
-,14,TRBV5-1,-,TRBJ1-1,TGCGCCAGCAGCTTGGTCCCTCAAGAGGGTGAAGCTTTCTTT,CASSLVPQEGEAFF
TRBD1,13,TRBV5-1,few,TRBJ1-6,TGCGCCAGCAGCGAGACAGGGCTGGCACCCCTCCACTTT,CASSETGLAPLHF
-,12,TRBV27,once,TRBJ1-1,TGTGCCAGCAGTACCTACAGACAAAAAGCTTTCTTT,CASSTYRQKAFF
-,13,TRBV11-1,-,TRBJ2-1,TGTGCCAGCAGCTCAGGCGGACTCCGCGAGCAGTTCTTC,CASSSGGLREQFF
-,13,TRBV30,few,TRBJ2-1,TGTGCCTGGAGCCCCGACAGTTACAATGAGCAGTTCTTC,CAWSPDSYNEQFF
TRBD1,16,TRBV24-1,-,TRBJ2-3,TGTGCCACCAGTGATTGGGACAGGTTCGGCACAGATACGCAGTATTTT,CATSDWDRFGTDTQYF
-,16,TRBV5-1,many,TRBJ1-2,TGCGCCAGCAGCTTCGAAGGACAGTCTCCCTCCTATGGCTACACCTTC,CASSFEGQSPSYGYTF
TRBD1,15,TRBV11-1,few,TRBJ1-1,TGTGCCAGCAGCCCCCAGGGACAGGTCAACACTGAAGCTTTCTTT,CASSPQGQVNTEAFF
-,16,TRBV7-2,-,TRBJ1-2,TGTGCCAGCAGCTTAGAGTCAGGGGACACGACCTATGGCTACACCTTC,CASSLESGDTTYGYTF
TRBD1,15,TRBV9,few,TRBJ1-2,TGTGCCAGCAGCGTACAAGGACAGGCCCTGGGCGGCTACACCTTC,CASSVQGQALGGYTF
-,15,TRBV3-1/TRBV3-2,few,TRBJ2-7,TGTGCCAGCAGCCCTTATCAGGGGCAGACCTACGAGCAGTACTTC,CASSPYQGQTYEQYF
-,12,TRBV4-1,once,TRBJ1-6,TGCGCCAGCAGCCCGACAGGTTTACCCCTCCACTTT,CASSPTGLPLHF
TRBD1,14,TRBV30,few,TRBJ2-5,TGTGCCTGGAGTCGGACAGGAGCCCAAGAGACCCAGTACTTC,CAWSRTGAQETQYF
-,19,TRBV18,-,TRBJ2-6,TGTGCCAGCTCACGGACAGCTACCTATCCCTCCTCTGGGGCCAACGTCCTGACTTTC,CASSRTATYPSSGANVLTF